The 15 T cell receptor beta chains below come from one sample, sequenced in a study of cytomegalovirus exposure and HLA in healthy donors. Assay used: immunoSEQ multiplex PCR; TCRdb lists only in-frame clones, some missing. The table lists fewer than 200,000 clones, 86% of them singletons. Source material: PBMCs. The receptors derive from a woman between 25 and 40 years old in good health and CMV-seronegative.

This clone was detected only a few times. This chain joins TRBV27 and TRBJ2-2; TRBD1 might be the D (6 bases). This CDR3 region has 13 residues. Per germline, CDR1 MNHEY and CDR2 SMNVEV (reference sequence). The V and J ends lost 5 bases and 5 bases respectively, with 9 bases between them. As DNA, the CDR3 is TGTGCCAGCAGTACAGGGTGGACCGGGGAGCTGTTTTTT. Encoded protein: CASSTGWTGELFF.

The chain uses TRBV30 and TRBJ2-7; 7 positions agree with TRBD2. Germline CDR1 reads GTSNPN; CDR2 reads SVGIG (reference sequence). The CDR3 has 14 residues. V lost 5 bases, J lost 3 bases, and 10 bases stayed unmatched. The CDR3 region is CAWDRGAGVYEQYF. DNA for the CDR3: TGTGCCTGGGACCGGGGTGCGGGGGTCTACGAGCAGTACTTC.

V usage is TRBV10-3 and J usage is TRBJ1-2; no firm D call. CDR1 ENHRY and CDR2 SYGVKD come from the germline V gene. V was clipped by 3 bases and J by 7 bases, with 9 bases between them. The CDR3 sequence is 12 residues long. CDR3 in DNA: TGTGCCATCAGTGAATTTGATGGTGGCTACACCTTC. Residues: CAISEFDGGYTF.

The chain couples TRBV4-1 to TRBJ2-1; TRBD2 aligns across 9 bases. The CDR3 covers 16 residues. Trimming took 1 base from V and 8 from J; bases not matched to a gene: 9. CDR1 is MGHRA and CDR2 is YSYEKL in the germline V gene. The chain's CDR3 is CASSQVASGASDEQFF. For the CDR3, the DNA is TGCGCCAGCAGCCAAGTTGCTAGCGGGGCCTCGGATGAGCAGTTCTTC.

This CDR3 reads CASGLVLPGGNTEAFF. DNA of the CDR3: TGTGCTAGTGGTTTGGTATTGCCAGGGGGGAACACTGAAGCTTTCTTT. This chain links TRBV12-5 with TRBJ1-1; 7 bases agree with TRBD1. The CDR3 length is 16 residues. Per germline, CDR1 LGHNT and CDR2 FRNRAP. Losses at the gene ends were 0 bases for V and 1 base for J; bases not matched to a gene: 5.

The chain links TRBV4-1 to TRBJ1-1, with TRBD1 matching 8 bases. V shed 4 bases, J shed 7 bases, and the junction held 11 bases outside the gene matches. This CDR3 contains 15 residues. CDR1 MGHRA and CDR2 YSYEKL come from the germline V gene. As DNA, the CDR3 is TGCGCCAGCAGCCCCGAGGACAGGGTTATTGGTGAAGCTTTCTTT. It is translated as CASSPEDRVIGEAFF.

The chain has TRBV5-4 and TRBJ1-2; D is undetermined. V lost 4 bases and J lost 3, with 13 bases in between. Per germline, CDR1 SGHNT and CDR2 YYREEE (reference sequence). The length of the CDR3 is 14 residues. The CDR3 is CASSPQRRDYGYTF. The CDR3, as DNA: TGTGCCAGCAGCCCCCAAAGACGGGACTATGGCTACACCTTC.

In this sample, this clone turned up a few times. This chain links TRBV27 with TRBJ1-6; no clear D gene. The germline V gene encodes CDR1 MNHEY and CDR2 SMNVEV (reference sequence). Trimming left V 3 bases short and J 5 bases short, with 14 bases between. The CDR3 extends over 16 amino acids. The CDR3 nucleotides read TGTGCCAGCAGTTTGGGGTTGTTCGGTGATAATTCACCCCTCCACTTT. Translation gives CASSLGLFGDNSPLHF.

The chain uses TRBV29-1 and TRBJ1-5; 7 nucleotides align to TRBD1. CDR1 and CDR2 (germline): SQVTM, ANQGSEA. This CDR3 is 14 amino acids long. The trim removed 4 bases at V and 2 bases at J, leaving 5 bases unmatched. The CDR3 protein is CSVGEGAGNQPQHF. The DNA of the CDR3 is TGCAGCGTTGGAGAGGGGGCTGGCAATCAGCCCCAGCATTTT. The full variable domain, in which reference TRBV29-1 and TRBJ1-5 provide the parts outside the CDR3, is SAVISQKPSRDICQRGTSLTIQCQVDSQVTMMFWYRQQPGQSLTLIATANQGSEATYESGFVIDKFPISRPNLTFSTLTVSNMSPEDSSIYLCSVGEGAGNQPQHFGDGTRLSIL.

In this sample, this clone turned up once. V and J are TRBV28 and TRBJ2-7; D remains ambiguous. This CDR3 spans 17 amino acids. V was pared by 2 bases and J by 1 base, with 18 bases between. Germline values: CDR1 MDHEN, CDR2 SYDVKM. CDR3 loop: CASSLAGLGILSYEQYF. For the CDR3, the DNA is TGTGCCAGCAGTTTAGCCGGCCTCGGAATACTATCCTACGAGCAGTACTTC.

This rearrangement joins TRBV7-2 to TRBJ2-7, with unresolved D. The CDR3 is 11 amino acids. Germline lookup yields CDR1 SGHTA and CDR2 FQGNSA. V was cut by 3 bases and J by 6 bases, with 6 bases left in between. The CDR3 sequence: CASSFSVEQYF. CDR3 DNA sequence: TGTGCCAGCAGCTTCTCTGTCGAGCAGTACTTC.

The CDR3: CASRRDSYEQYF. The CDR3 DNA follows: TGCGCCAGCAGGCGGGACAGCTACGAGCAGTACTTC. The rearrangement joins TRBV5-1 to TRBJ2-7, with D perhaps matching TRBD1 (7 bases). V was cut by 5 bases and J by 3 bases, with 9 bases left in between. Germline V gene lookup returns CDR1 SGHRS and CDR2 YFSETQ. The CDR3 loop spans 12 amino acids.

CDR3: CASRFGYEASAYNEQFF. As DNA, the CDR3 is TGTGCCAGCAGATTTGGGTACGAGGCTAGCGCCTACAATGAGCAGTTCTTC. V gene TRBV5-6 combines with J gene TRBJ2-1, with TRBD2 as a possible D gene (6 bases). V was cut by 5 bases and J by 2 bases, with 20 bases left in between. The CDR3 runs 17 residues. Germline-derived CDR1 and CDR2 are SGHDT and YYEEEE. The variable domain in full, completed from reference TRBV5-6 and TRBJ2-1, reads DAGVTQSPTHLIKTRGQQVTLRCSPKSGHDTVSWYQQALGQGPQFIFQYYEEEERQRGNFPDRFSGHQFPNYSSELNVNALLLGDSALYLCASRFGYEASAYNEQFFGPGTRLTVL.

The chain recombines TRBV28 with TRBJ2-2, with TRBD1 matching 10 bases. Germline V gene sequence: CDR1 MDHEN, CDR2 SYDVKM. The CDR3 has 16 amino acids. The V gene end was trimmed by 5 bases and the J gene end by 3 bases; junction bases not matched to a gene: 6. CDR3 bases: TGTGCCAGCAGTCTCCGGGACAGGGGCCACACCGGGGAGCTGTTTTTT. Encoded protein: CASSLRDRGHTGELFF. Variable domain in full (rest from reference TRBV28 and TRBJ2-2): DVKVTQSSRYLVKRTGEKVFLECVQDMDHENMFWYRQDPGLGLRLIYFSYDVKMKEKGDIPEGYSVSREKKERFSLILESASTNQTSMYLCASSLRDRGHTGELFFGEGSRLTVL.

V is TRBV4-3 and J is TRBJ1-4; D not resolved. Germline CDR1 is LGHNA and CDR2 is YSLEER. The CDR3 covers 15 residues. Deletions cut 0 bases from V and 7 bases from J, with 12 bases between. CDR3: CASSQDQAVREKLFF. CDR3 nucleotides: TGCGCCAGCAGCCAAGATCAGGCAGTCCGTGAAAAACTGTTTTTT.